In its sample, the clone carrying this TCR beta chain was seen a few times. Its antigen remains unknown. Trimming removed 4 bases from V and 7 bases from J; junction bases left unmatched: 9. Germline V lookup: CDR1 KGHDR, CDR2 SFDVKD. The CDR3 loop spans 16 amino acids. It was with a sample-barcoded 5' primer and a J-beta primer mix that a second PCR of about 6 to 12 cycles was run. TCRdb reprocessed the 5' RACE reads via MiXCR and lists one record per CDR3 protein. The data contain about 1,500,000 distinct CDR3 sequences, 28% of them singletons. The source of the sample is a study of blood T cells in healthy people across ages. Findings and caveats of the study: PBMCs went unsorted, and a conclusive naive versus antigen-experienced comparison was therefore prevented.

The specimen was blood. This sequence originates from a woman in her twenties or thirties in good health. The chain employs TRBV24-1 and TRBJ2-1; 10 nucleotides align to TRBD1. The CDR3 DNA is TGTGCCACCAGTGAAGCGGGACAGGGGAGGGTGAATGAGCAGTTCTTC. Encoded protein: CATSEAGQGRVNEQFF.